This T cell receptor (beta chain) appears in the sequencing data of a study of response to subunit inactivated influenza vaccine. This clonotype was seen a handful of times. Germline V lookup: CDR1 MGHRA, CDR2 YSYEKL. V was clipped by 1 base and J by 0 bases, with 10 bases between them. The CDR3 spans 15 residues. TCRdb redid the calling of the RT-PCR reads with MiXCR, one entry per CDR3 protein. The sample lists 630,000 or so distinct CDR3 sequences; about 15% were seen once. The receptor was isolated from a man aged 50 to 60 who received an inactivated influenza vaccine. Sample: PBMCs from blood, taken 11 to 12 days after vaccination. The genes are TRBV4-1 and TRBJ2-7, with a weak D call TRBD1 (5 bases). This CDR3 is CASSQAHRPSYEQYF. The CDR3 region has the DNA TGCGCCAGCAGCCAAGCTCACAGGCCCTCCTACGAGCAGTACTTC.